This T cell receptor (beta chain) was identified in a study of cytomegalovirus exposure and HLA in healthy donors. J was trimmed by 1 base and V by 1 base; bases with no gene match: 4. CDR1 and CDR2 from the germline V gene are LNHDA and SQIVND (reference sequence). This CDR3 is 16 amino acids long. PCR amplification relied on 60 Vbeta primers (plus 13 Jbeta primers). Assay used: immunoSEQ multiplex PCR; TCRdb lists only in-frame clones, some missing. Altogether about 180,000 clones are present, approximately 72% being singletons, with the ten largest covering about 2.5%. Donors in the study were healthy people who gave bone marrow. This clone was found once.

This TCR was recovered from a human donor in good health. The chain recombines TRBV19 with TRBJ1-1, with 9 bases matching TRBD1. Input material: PBMCs. CDR3 coding DNA: TGTGCCAGTAGTATAGGTGGGACAGGGAAGAACACTGAAGCTTTCTTT. Translated, it gives CASSIGGTGKNTEAFF.